Listed here are 10 T cell receptor beta chains from one sample, sequenced in a study of blood T cell repertoires in COVID-19. Here immunoSEQ multiplex PCR was the method, and the copy in TCRdb shows in-frame clones only, minus some. The sample holds some 220,000 clones, roughly 80% seen once. The sample comprised PBMCs or T cells enriched from blood (not recorded which). The receptor source for this set is a woman between 40 and 55 years old with acute COVID-19.

The CDR3 protein is CASSKGGQGKPDTQYF. CDR3 nucleotides: TGTGCCAGCAGCAAAGGGGGACAGGGAAAGCCTGATACGCAGTATTTT. The chain links TRBV11-1 to TRBJ2-3; the match to TRBD1 covers 9 bases. Germline CDR1 and CDR2: SGHAT and FQDESV (reference sequence). Trimming cost V 5 bases and J 6 bases; bases outside gene matches: 12. This CDR3 is built from 16 residues.

The V and J genes are TRBV3-1 (or the pseudogene TRBV3-2) and TRBJ1-4, with 8 bases fitting TRBD1. After removal of 5 bases from V and 10 bases from J, the junction contained 6 bases not matched to a gene. The length of the CDR3 is 13 residues. Germline V gene sequence: CDR1 LGHDT, CDR2 YNNKEL (reference sequence). The CDR3 sequence: CASSAGQGGKLFF. CDR3 nucleotides: TGTGCCAGCAGCGCAGGACAGGGAGGAAAACTGTTTTTT.

The chain uses TRBV27 and TRBJ1-2; 8 bases are a match to TRBD1. CDR3 length equals 15 residues. Losses at the gene ends were 4 bases for V and 3 bases for J; bases not matched to a gene: 7. Germline CDR1 MNHEY, CDR2 SMNVEV (reference sequence). DNA of the CDR3: TGTGCCAGCAGTTCATTTATGGGACAGGACTATGGCTACACCTTC. Its translation is CASSSFMGQDYGYTF.

The chain links TRBV9 to TRBJ1-5; D is unclear. Germline V gene sequence: CDR1 SGDLS, CDR2 YYNGEE. V lost 0 bases to trimming and J lost 11 bases, with 9 bases between them. This CDR3 comprises 12 residues. The CDR3 nucleotides read TGTGCCAGCAGCGTAGGGACTCCATCCCAGCATTTT. It yields the protein CASSVGTPSQHF.

V and J are TRBV7-9 and TRBJ1-2; 12 nucleotides agree with TRBD1. The length of the CDR3 is 15 residues. Trimming cost V 1 base and J 8 bases; bases outside gene matches: 5. The germline V gene encodes CDR1 SEHNR and CDR2 FQNEAQ (reference sequence). CDR3 nucleotides: TGTGCCAGCAGCTTAGATGGGACAGGGGGCGCGGGCTACACCTTC. Encoded protein: CASSLDGTGGAGYTF.

This chain links TRBV6-5 with TRBJ1-2; maybe TRBD1 (5 bases). Germline CDR1 MNHEY, CDR2 SVGAGI. V was pared by 8 bases and J by 4 bases, with 20 bases between. The CDR3 has 15 amino acids. The CDR3 nucleotides read TGTGCCAGCTCCTCGTCAGAGGACACCTTCTATGGCTACACCTTC. Its protein is CASSSSEDTFYGYTF.

The chain employs TRBV19 and TRBJ2-1; 7 bases are a match to TRBD2. The CDR3 totals 15 residues. Unmatched junction bases numbered 8, after V lost 6 bases and J lost 3 bases. Germline CDR1 LNHDA, CDR2 SQIVND (reference sequence). CDR3 sequence: CASSLELAVYNEQFF. CDR3 in DNA: TGTGCCAGTAGCCTGGAGCTAGCGGTCTACAATGAGCAGTTCTTC.

This clone appeared once. The rearrangement uses TRBV19 and TRBJ2-6; D is uncertain. The V end was cut by 5 bases, the J end by 0 bases, with 5 bases between. The CDR3 has 14 residues. Germline values: CDR1 LNHDA, CDR2 SQIVND (reference sequence). CDR3 nucleotides: TGTGCCAGTAGTCAGGTCTCTGGGGCCAACGTCCTGACTTTC. Protein sequence: CASSQVSGANVLTF.

The rearrangement uses TRBV6-5 and TRBJ1-1; the D is unclear. The length of the CDR3 is 10 residues. Germline V gene sequence: CDR1 MNHEY, CDR2 SVGAGI. Trimming took 6 bases from V and 8 from J, leaving 7 bases between them. In DNA, the CDR3 is TGTGCCAGCAGGGCAATAGAAGCTTTCTTT. Residues: CASRAIEAFF.

This chain links TRBV7-9 with TRBJ2-7; maybe TRBD2 (5 bases). Trimming pared 7 bases from V and 7 bases from J, leaving 14 bases between. Germline V gene sequence: CDR1 SEHNR, CDR2 FQNEAQ (reference sequence). This CDR3 spans 12 amino acids. CDR3 loop: CASKSLRGEQYF. CDR3 bases: TGTGCCAGCAAATCGTTGAGAGGGGAGCAGTACTTC.